There are many counts of the clone carrying this T cell receptor beta chain. Its specificity is unknown. These data are taken from a study of T cells in Graves' hyperthyroidism and ophthalmopathy. Among the patients, aged 18 to 65, hyperthyroidism was newly diagnosed and had lasted under 2 months. The diagnoses drew upon clinical symptoms, serum thyroxine and TRAb, thyroid ultrasound and orbital computed tomography. Using more than 7.5 ml of fresh peripheral blood, PBMCs were prepared. This CDR3 has 17 residues. V shed 7 bases, J shed 2 bases, and the junction held 9 bases outside the gene matches. Germline V CDR1 and CDR2: MDHEN, SYDVKM. Study-level points and caveats: The model identified upcoming ophthalmopathy a median approximately seven months ahead of onset.

Template material for amplifying TCR beta CDR3 regions consisted of RNA transcripts. HTBI primers drove first-round RT-PCR of the TCR CDR3. TCRdb passed the multiplex PCR reads through MiXCR, listing each CDR3 protein once. The sample has about 360,000 distinct CDR3 sequences; over 10% are singletons. The source of this sequence is a young woman with Graves' hyperthyroidism. Sequences were obtained from blood. The chain recombines TRBV28 with TRBJ2-6, with 9 bases aligning to TRBD1. The CDR3 is CASTPGQGKPGANVLTF. The CDR3, as DNA: TGTGCCAGCACCCCGGGACAGGGTAAGCCTGGGGCCAACGTCCTGACTTTC.